Listed below are T cell receptor beta chains from one sample, sequenced in a study of blood T cell repertoires in COVID-19. The table came from immunoSEQ multiplex PCR; TCRdb's copy has only in-frame clones and leaves some out. The data hold about 480,000 clones, with approximately 91% observed a single time. The sequenced material came from peripheral blood. Receptor source: a woman aged 45-65 years with COVID-19, enrolled during active disease. The CDR3 runs from the conserved cysteine through the conserved F or W. Each record gives: V gene, CDR3 length, CDR3 protein.

TRBV5-1,15,CASSAGTGAEETQYF
TRBV9,17,CASSVNRNPNHNYGYTF
TRBV30,14,CAWNLGQGYTEAFF
TRBV6-5,14,CASMDRGWRDEQYF
TRBV6-5,15,CASLPGQGADGELFF
TRBV5-1,17,CASSASLRTASNYGYTF
TRBV7-8,16,CASSLDEAGLFYGYTF
TRBV6-5,16,CASSYSGRGLYNEQFF
TRBV6-6,13,CASSYSKDTHMFF
TRBV6-2/TRBV6-3,19,CASSSYYGLAGGTHYEQYF
TRBV5-4,14,CAVSSGSRNEKLFF
TRBV6-5,15,CASSFKAGVYNEQFF
TRBV2,14,CASNSLLGQYEQYF
TRBV6-5,14,CASSYGQPNTEAFF
TRBV19,13,CAISGTRRTEAFF
TRBV24-1,13,CATSDFRGEGYTF
TRBV15,16,CATSSGPGRQNTEAFF
TRBV7-9,15,CASTTTGQPVGELFF
TRBV9,13,CASSVQGDTEAFF
TRBV2,14,CASRYWDRYNEQFF
TRBV10-3,11,CAIKLADTQYF
TRBV5-1,14,CASSYRDSSYEQYF
TRBV6-5,13,CASTSLPGGTIYF
TRBV10-3,15,CAISDDSAHNTEAFF
TRBV4-1,15,CASSQDPGGEETQYF
TRBV5-4,13,CASSWGQNTEAFF
TRBV11-2,14,CASSLEQGWSEAFF
TRBV7-3,15,CASSRPGRGAYEQYF
TRBV15,15,CATSRARGTGSGYTF
TRBV2,16,CASSEGGRAGGTEAFF
TRBV19,14,CASSPGGTGNTIYF
TRBV30,12,CAWGPLAVRAFF
TRBV11-2,13,CASSSGGTYEQYF
TRBV9,15,CASSVDAGGDSPLHF
TRBV12-3/TRBV12-4,13,CASSVTANTEAFF
TRBV20-1,15,CSASGLGTENYGYTF
TRBV9,17,CASSRRIGSSYNSPLHF
TRBV28,15,CASRDTGGSWTEAFF
TRBV4-1,13,CASSQDSRMPQHF
TRBV7-9,12,CASSALDTEAFF
TRBV24-1,16,CATSDSTGSNQETQYF
TRBV27,15,CASSLLAALTNEQFF